The T cell receptor beta chain described here comes from a study of T cell changes during pregnancy in multiple sclerosis. This clone was picked up one time. The protocol was immunoSEQ multiplex PCR, while the TCRdb copy is restricted to in-frame clones and leaves out a portion. The data hold more than 95,000 clones, with 93% observed a single time. Trimming stripped 3 bases from V and 5 bases from J, with 7 bases between. CDR3 length equals 13 residues. Per the germline V gene, CDR1 is MDHEN and CDR2 is SYDVKM. Source: peripheral blood, taken after pregnancy. The TCR comes from a female donor with multiple sclerosis, enrolled in a pregnancy study. V gene TRBV28 combines with J gene TRBJ2-2; D unresolved. CDR3 DNA: TGTGCCAGCAGTTTTGCAGTGACCGGGGAGCTGTTTTTT. Its protein is CASSFAVTGELFF. Drawing the rest from reference TRBV28 and TRBJ2-2, the complete variable domain is DVKVTQSSRYLVKRTGEKVFLECVQDMDHENMFWYRQDPGLGLRLIYFSYDVKMKEKGDIPEGYSVSREKKERFSLILESASTNQTSMYLCASSFAVTGELFFGEGSRLTVL.